Following are 31 T cell receptor beta chains from one sample sequenced in a study of T cell repertoires in cytomegalovirus infection. Using its own MiXCR run on the reads, TCRdb lists one record per CDR3 protein. The table has approximately 550,000 distinct CDR3 sequences, 15% to 20% seen once. Source material: CD8+ T cells from PBMCs. All receptors derive from a human donor in good health (CMV status not recorded). Some clones in this sample may be carry-over from other donors' samples.

The J gene is TRBJ2-5, the V gene TRBV7-3; D is unclear. The germline gives CDR1 SGHTA, CDR2 FQGTGA. V lost 2 bases, J lost 5 bases, and 15 bases lay in between. CDR3 size: 15 residues. The CDR3: CASSLSIGPGETQYF. In DNA form, the CDR3 reads TGTGCCAGCAGCTTATCGATAGGACCCGGCGAGACCCAGTACTTC.

This clonotype has at least ten counts. V is TRBV6-5 and J is TRBJ2-1; a weak D match, TRBD2 (5 bases). Germline CDR1 is MNHEY and CDR2 is SVGAGI. The CDR3 loop spans 15 amino acids. Trimming cost V 0 bases and J 2 bases, with 8 bases left between them. The CDR3: CASSYSADPYNEQFF. DNA of the CDR3: TGTGCCAGCAGTTACTCAGCGGACCCCTACAATGAGCAGTTCTTC.

V and J are TRBV19 and TRBJ2-7; 7 bases agree with TRBD1. CDR3 length: 14 amino acids. The germline CDR1 and CDR2 sequences are LNHDA and SQIVND (reference sequence). The J segment lost 3 bases and the V segment lost 3 bases, leaving 5 bases of the junction unmatched. The CDR3: CASSIRDRDYEQYF. CDR3 DNA sequence: TGTGCCAGTAGTATTCGCGACAGGGACTACGAGCAGTACTTC.

This clonotype was observed a few times. V usage is TRBV2 and J usage is TRBJ2-5; D may match TRBD1 or TRBD2 (5 bases each). The CDR3 extends over 13 amino acids. Deletions cut 6 bases from V and 5 bases from J, with 13 bases between. Germline CDR1 is SNHLY and CDR2 is FYNNEI. This CDR3 is CASSGTMVETQYF. CDR3 bases: TGTGCCAGCAGCGGGACCATGGTGGAGACCCAGTACTTC.

This clonotype has ten or more counts. The genes are TRBV7-8 and TRBJ2-3, with a weak D call TRBD2 (6 bases). This CDR3 spans 16 amino acids. Germline-derived CDR1 and CDR2 are SGHVS and FQNEAQ. The V gene lost 2 bases and the J gene lost 6 bases, with 18 bases spanning the gap. Written as DNA, the CDR3 is TGTGCCAGCAGCTTATCCGGAGGGTCCGGCTCCGATACGCAGTATTTT. This encodes CASSLSGGSGSDTQYF.

The chain combines TRBV20-1 with TRBJ2-1, with TRBD2 matching 7 bases. The CDR3 is 15 amino acids. Looked up from germline, CDR1 is DFQATT and CDR2 is SNEGSKA (reference sequence). V was pared by 3 bases and J by 0 bases, with 5 bases of the junction left unmatched. CDR3 in amino acids: CSARWGGSSYNEQFF. The CDR3 DNA reads TGCAGTGCTAGGTGGGGCGGGAGCTCCTACAATGAGCAGTTCTTC.

This clonotype has at least ten counts. The rearrangement links TRBV6-5 to TRBJ2-1; 10 bases are a match to TRBD2. The J segment lost 4 bases and the V segment lost 5 bases, leaving 5 bases of the junction unmatched. Per germline, CDR1 MNHEY and CDR2 SVGAGI. This CDR3 is built from 15 residues. The CDR3 region is CASSLSGGLYNEQFF. The CDR3 nucleotides read TGTGCCAGCAGTCTTAGCGGGGGGCTATACAATGAGCAGTTCTTC.

This clonotype was counted many times. The chain couples TRBV4-1 to TRBJ2-1; 8 nucleotides agree with TRBD1. This CDR3 is 15 amino acids long. The ends lost 3 bases at V and 8 bases at J; junction bases unmatched: 9. The germline CDR1 and CDR2 sequences are MGHRA and YSYEKL. The CDR3 sequence is CASSQAGQGSHEQFF. The CDR3, as DNA: TGCGCCAGCAGCCAGGCCGGACAGGGATCGCATGAGCAGTTCTTC.

This clonotype was seen ten or more times. The chain is built from TRBV6-5 and TRBJ1-1; D gene uncertain. Germline CDR1 reads MNHEY; CDR2 reads SVGAGI. V lost 2 bases, J lost 0 bases, and 7 bases lay in between. The CDR3 has 14 residues. In DNA form, the CDR3 reads TGTGCCAGCAGTTACGAGGGATTGAACACTGAAGCTTTCTTT. Translated: CASSYEGLNTEAFF.

This clonotype was picked up many times. The rearrangement uses TRBV7-8 and TRBJ2-3; unclear D gene. From germline, CDR1 is SGHVS and CDR2 FQNEAQ. The CDR3 consists of 14 residues. V was pared by 2 bases and J by 4 bases, with 10 bases between. In nucleotides, the CDR3 is TGTGCCAGCAGCTTATTGGTTCCCCCAGATACGCAGTATTTT. As protein: CASSLLVPPDTQYF.

This clonotype was found many times. CDR3 in amino acids: CASNSEQEMTEAFF. The CDR3, as DNA: TGTGCCAGCAACTCCGAGCAGGAGATGACTGAAGCTTTCTTT. The rearrangement joins TRBV6-1 to TRBJ1-1, with D unresolved. Germline assignment: CDR1 MNHNS and CDR2 SASEGT. Trimming pared 7 bases from V and 5 bases from J, leaving 17 bases between. CDR3 length: 14 residues.

As concerns this clonotype: An end of the junction does not agree with germline; a read error may underlie this. The chain links TRBV27 to TRBJ1-2; D not resolved. Germline CDR1 and CDR2: MNHEY and SMNVEV (reference sequence). The CDR3 is made up of 14 amino acids. DNA for the CDR3: TGTGCCAGCAGCCCGGGTCAGCGATCTCACGGCTACAACTTC. Translated, it gives CASSPGQRSHGYNF.

This clonotype was found a few times. The rearrangement uses TRBV6-1 and TRBJ1-2; TRBD1 matches 9 bases. The CDR3 has 15 amino acids. Germline CDR1 is MNHNS and CDR2 is SASEGT. The junction had 5 bases not matched to a gene; V was cut back by 0 bases and J by 6 bases. The CDR3 bases are TGTGCCAGCAGTGAAGCTAGGGACAGGGTTCATGGCTACACCTTC. It encodes CASSEARDRVHGYTF.

The table lists this clonotype with many counts. In DNA form, the CDR3 reads TGTGCCAGCAGACTGGACAGCGATGAAGCTTTCTTT. This gives the protein CASRLDSDEAFF. The V and J genes are TRBV7-9 and TRBJ1-1; possibly TRBD1 for D (6 bases). Germline values: CDR1 SEHNR, CDR2 FQNEAQ (reference sequence). The V gene lost 6 bases and the J gene lost 7 bases, with 12 bases spanning the gap. The CDR3 runs to 12 residues.

This clonotype occurred many times. This chain connects TRBV11-2 to TRBJ2-5; D is perhaps TRBD1 or TRBD2 (5 bases each). Trimming stripped 0 bases from V and 5 bases from J, with 13 bases between. This CDR3 has 15 residues. Per germline, CDR1 SGHAT and CDR2 FQNNGV. CDR3 sequence (DNA): TGTGCCAGCAGCTTAGATTGGGGGACGATGGAGACCCAGTACTTC. Translating gives CASSLDWGTMETQYF.

This chain joins TRBV5-6 and TRBJ1-5, with D unresolved. Between the trimmed V and J ends, which lost 4 bases and 4 bases, there was a span of 6 bases. In germline, CDR1 is SGHDT, CDR2 YYEEEE. This CDR3 contains 12 residues. The CDR3 coding sequence is TGTGCCAGCAGCGTAGTGAATCAGCCCCAGCATTTT. This translates into CASSVVNQPQHF.

A word on this clonotype: Lacking the conserved final phenylalanine or tryptophan, this CDR3 likely reflects a read error. The J gene is TRBJ2-1, the V gene TRBV5-4; 12 nucleotides align to TRBD2. The V gene end was trimmed by 1 base and the J gene end by 5 bases; junction bases not matched to a gene: 4. The CDR3 length is 16 residues. Germline V gives CDR1 SGHNT, CDR2 YYREEE (reference sequence). CDR3 coding DNA: TGTGCCAGCAGCTTGCTAGCGGGAGGGGGTAACAATGAGCAGTTCTTA. This translates into CASSLLAGGGNNEQFL.

This clonotype has ten or more counts. The chain has TRBV11-2 and TRBJ2-7; D assignment may be TRBD1 or TRBD2 (5 bases each). CDR3 length equals 13 residues. Germline lookup yields CDR1 SGHAT and CDR2 FQNNGV. V lost 8 bases to trimming and J lost 1 base, with 12 bases between them. The CDR3: CASRLGVSYEQYF. CDR3 nucleotides: TGTGCCAGCCGCCTGGGGGTTTCCTACGAGCAGTACTTC.

This chain links TRBV4-1 with TRBJ2-6, with D hard to call. CDR1 is MGHRA and CDR2 is YSYEKL in the germline V gene. Trimming shortened V by 1 base and J by 4 bases, and 5 bases separated the two germline ends. The CDR3 totals 14 residues. The CDR3 nucleotides read TGCGCCAGCAGCCAAGGATACGGGGCCAACGTCCTGACTTTC. Translation: CASSQGYGANVLTF.

This clonotype was counted a few times. The V gene is TRBV27, the J gene TRBJ2-3; D remains unclear. V was shortened by 5 bases and J by 4 bases, with 10 bases between the two germline ends. This CDR3 spans 13 amino acids. CDR1 MNHEY and CDR2 SMNVEV come from the germline V gene (reference sequence). The CDR3 sequence: CASSPILADTQYF. The CDR3 nucleotides read TGTGCCAGCAGTCCGATCCTGGCAGATACGCAGTATTTT.

This clonotype was picked up many times. This rearrangement joins TRBV7-6 to TRBJ2-1, with D possibly called TRBD1 or TRBD2 (5 bases each). Germline CDR1 is SGHVS and CDR2 is FNYEAQ. V was trimmed by 3 bases and J by 7 bases, leaving 16 bases between them. The CDR3 has 15 amino acids. The CDR3 bases are TGTGCCAGCAGCTTCCGGGACCAGCTTGGGAATGAGCAGTTCTTC. Encoded protein: CASSFRDQLGNEQFF.

This clonotype was observed a single time. This may be a read error: a much more frequent sequence differs by one nucleotide. The chain combines TRBV7-6 with TRBJ2-1; D gene uncertain. There are 13 residues in the CDR3. CDR1 is SGHVS and CDR2 is FNYEAQ in the germline V gene. V gave up 3 bases and J gave up 15 bases, with 18 bases separating them. The CDR3 bases are TGTGCCAGCAGCTTGACCGAGGAACGCTCCCCGTTCTTC. It is translated as CASSLTEERSPFF.

The rearrangement joins TRBV4-1 to TRBJ2-5; a weak D match, TRBD2 (6 bases). This CDR3 comprises 13 residues. V was trimmed by 4 bases and J by 7 bases, leaving 13 bases between them. Germline CDR1 is MGHRA and CDR2 is YSYEKL. CDR3 DNA: TGCGCCAGCAGCCGGATAGTTAGCGGGACCCAGTACTTC. It yields the protein CASSRIVSGTQYF.

This clonotype was seen ten or more times. The chain recombines TRBV7-8 with TRBJ2-7; 8 bases align to TRBD1. This CDR3 has 14 amino acids. Trimming cost V 7 bases and J 0 bases; bases outside gene matches: 5. The germline V gene encodes CDR1 SGHVS and CDR2 FQNEAQ. Written as DNA, the CDR3 is TGTGCCAGCATCCCCGGGACAGGCTCCTACGAGCAGTACTTC. Translating gives CASIPGTGSYEQYF. Drawing the rest from reference TRBV7-8 and TRBJ2-7, the complete variable domain is GAGVSQSPRYKVAKRGQDVALRCDPISGHVSLFWYQQALGQGPEFLTYFQNEAQLDKSGLPSDRFFAERPEGSVSTLKIQRTQQEDSAVYLCASIPGTGSYEQYFGPGTRLTVT.

A remark on this clonotype: Given the absence of the conserved phenylalanine or tryptophan at the CDR3 end, a read error is likely. No DNA is shown, since the ends of the CDR3 on it are uncertain; the CDR3 is the one TCRdb lists. CDR3 sequence: CASSYPTSGGLLDEQLL. This chain uses TRBV6-2 or TRBV6-3 with TRBJ2-1; the tabulated D call, TRBD2, remains unverified against the DNA. Germline CDR1 is MNHEY and CDR2 is SVGEGT. The CDR3 is 17 amino acids in total, end residues counted.

The rearrangement links TRBV19 to TRBJ2-7; TRBD2 matches at 9 bases. The V gene's germline CDR1 is LNHDA and CDR2 SQIVND (reference sequence). The V gene end was trimmed by 2 bases and the J gene end by 3 bases; junction bases not matched to a gene: 5. The length of the CDR3 is 15 residues. In DNA, the CDR3 is TGTGCCAGTAGTATAATAGCGGGAGTAGACTACGAGCAGTACTTC. It encodes CASSIIAGVDYEQYF.

The rearrangement uses TRBV9 and TRBJ2-7, with D possibly matching TRBD2 (7 bases). Trimming took 3 bases from V and 2 from J, leaving 15 bases between them. From germline, CDR1 is SGDLS and CDR2 YYNGEE. The CDR3 runs to 15 residues. The CDR3 DNA reads TGTGCCAGCAGCGGTCGGGGGGCACGGCCCTACGAGCAGTACTTC. Translated: CASSGRGARPYEQYF.

This chain connects TRBV4-2 to TRBJ2-2, with D possibly being TRBD1 (5 bases). The CDR3 contains 17 residues. Trimming cost V 0 bases and J 7 bases, with 18 bases left between them. Germline V CDR1 and CDR2: LGHNA, YNFKEQ. In DNA form, the CDR3 reads TGTGCCAGCAGCCAAGATGTTGGGCAGGGCTTCATCGGGGAGCTGTTTTTT. This sequence encodes CASSQDVGQGFIGELFF.

To note about this clonotype: With a much larger clone just one base away, this may be a read error. The chain couples TRBV19 to TRBJ1-2; the match to TRBD1 covers 9 bases. The CDR3 extends over 14 amino acids. CDR1 is LNHDA and CDR2 is SQIVND in the germline V gene (reference sequence). CDR3 sequence reads: CASSPGQGGYCYTF. For the CDR3, the DNA is TGTGCCAGTAGCCCGGGACAGGGAGGCTATTGCTACACCTTC.

This clonotype has only a few counts. The gene calls are TRBV19 and TRBJ1-2, with 8 bases that match TRBD1. Germline loops: CDR1 LNHDA, CDR2 SQIVND (reference sequence). Trimming cost V 5 bases and J 7 bases; bases outside gene matches: 9. This CDR3 has 14 residues. The CDR3 bases are TGTGCCAGTAGTTCCCATACAGGGGGTACTGGCTACACCTTC. It is translated as CASSSHTGGTGYTF.

A remark on this clonotype: This may be a read error, as it is one base from a much larger clone. Because it lacks the conserved phenylalanine or tryptophan at the end, this CDR3 is likely a read error. The rearrangement uses TRBV7-3 and TRBJ2-1, with 10 bases aligning to TRBD2. The V and J ends lost 5 bases and 4 bases, in that order; junction bases with no gene match: 8. CDR1 and CDR2 (germline): SGHTA, FQGTGA. The CDR3 covers 16 residues. As DNA, the CDR3 is TGTGCCAGCAGCCCGAGGACTAGCGGATTATACAATGAGCAGTTCTTA. It yields the protein CASSPRTSGLYNEQFL.